This T cell receptor (beta chain) derives from a study of CD8 T cells in ankylosing spondylitis. The CDR3 has 13 residues. Per germline, CDR1 LGHDT and CDR2 YNNKEL (reference sequence). V dropped 4 bases and J dropped 1 base, with 7 bases sitting between them. Molecular-barcoded quantitative 5'-RACE produced these TCR beta libraries. TCRdb itself ran the 5' RACE reads through MiXCR, one entry per CDR3 protein. The sample includes approximately 88,000 distinct CDR3 sequences, roughly 8.8% of them seen just once. Findings of the study overall: Disease-associated clonotypes exhibited CD8+ identity and were relatively infrequent in peripheral blood. In ankylosing spondylitis patients, matched synovial fluid reportedly showed significant enrichment of disease-linked clones.

This clonotype has ten or more counts. The antigen remains unidentified. The receptor was isolated from a male donor with ankylosing spondylitis or in good health (not recorded which). The V gene is TRBV3-1, the J gene TRBJ1-1; D is ambiguous. The sample taken for sequencing was blood, either unsorted or a sorted T cell fraction (not recorded which). The CDR3 spells CASSRISNTEAFF. CDR3 nucleotide sequence: TGTGCCAGCAGCCGGATATCGAACACTGAAGCTTTCTTT.